This T cell receptor (beta chain) was profiled in a study of PD-1 blockade in mismatch repair-deficient tumors (dated by TCRdb to 2017 to 2019). In the study overall: Between late 2013 and September 2016, the trial enrolled some 86 consecutive patients with approximately twelve mismatch repair-deficient cancer types, every one of whom had been previously treated and was progressing. Tumor-associated T cell clones in the peripheral blood of patients responding to PD-1 blockade were tracked using deep sequencing of TCR CDR3 regions. Study-wide findings and limitations: Rapid expansion after pembrolizumab followed by contraction, generally before radiologic responses, was shown by tumor-resident clones, which were often undetectable in blood before treatment.

The method was the immunoSEQ multiplex PCR assay. This is the immuneACCESS table as TCRdb keeps it, with only in-frame sequences that have V and J called. A part of the clones is gone; compared with another copy, unresolved V genes explain less than half, and the rest is unexplained. The sample table holds about 110,000 clones, of which about 83% were seen once. 4% to 5% of the sample is taken by the ten largest. Including cysteine and phenylalanine, the CDR3 has 16 amino acids. Of the read, only the CDR3 DNA is kept; its 48 bases are in frame from base 1. The germline V gene (reference sequence) specifies PRHDT as CDR1 and FYEKMQ as CDR2. Cut back by 4 bases and 0 bases, the V and J ends lie 16 bases apart. In regard to this clone: Its cognate antigen has yet to be identified. The input lacks base qualities; no much larger clone sits a single base away.

Mismatch repair deficiency was established in every enrolled patient by polymerase chain reaction or immunohistochemistry. TCR sequencing was carried out for a few patients who responded to pembrolizumab therapy. Pembrolizumab PD-1 blockade was prospectively tested in advanced mismatch repair-deficient cancers, regardless of tissue of origin, in the phase II trial. Peripheral blood T cell samples were gathered serially, both before PD-1 blockade started and at multiple time points afterward. Blood sampling times were reported as weeks after the first pembrolizumab dose. This clonotype was sampled from an adult with mismatch repair-deficient cancer. The chain uses TRBV13 and TRBJ2-7; TRBD1 might be the D gene, on 5 matching bases. The input for sequencing was peripheral blood, taken 60 weeks after starting pembrolizumab. At the DNA level, the sequence is TGTGCCAGCAGCTCCCGTTATGACAGAATCTCCTACGAGCAGTACTTC. It codes for CASSSRYDRISYEQYF. Extended through the reference TRBV13 and TRBJ2-7 proteins, this CDR3 yields the full variable domain: AAGVIQSPRHLIKEKRETATLKCYPIPRHDTVYWYQQGPGQDPQFLISFYEKMQSDKGSIPDRFSAQQFSDYHSELNMSSLELGDSALYFCASSSRYDRISYEQYFGPGTRLTVT.